What follows are 8 T cell receptor beta chains derived from one specimen sequenced in a study of control samples from healthy donors and cancer patients. The assay was immunoSEQ multiplex PCR, and TCRdb's table has in-frame clones only and misses some. The table has about 220,000 clones, around 94% seen once. Input material: blood. Receptors were obtained from a man aged 45-60 years in good health.

J is TRBJ1-2 and V is TRBV14; 7 bases are shared with TRBD1. The J segment lost 5 bases and the V segment lost 0 bases, leaving 12 bases of the junction unmatched. The CDR3 length is 17 residues. Germline V CDR1 and CDR2: SGHDN, FVKESK. The CDR3 region is CASSQDTAAGGRYGYTF. Here the CDR3 DNA reads TGTGCCAGCAGCCAAGATACAGCGGCAGGGGGTCGTTATGGCTACACCTTC.

The chain is built from TRBV12-3 or TRBV12-4 and TRBJ1-2, with D possibly TRBD1 on 5 matching bases. The CDR3 is 13 residues long. V lost 5 bases and J 4 bases, leaving 11 bases between the germline ends. The CDR3 spells CASSLGQGYGYTF. In nucleotides, the CDR3 is TGTGCCAGCAGTCTCGGGCAGGGCTATGGCTACACCTTC.

The rearrangement joins TRBV27 to TRBJ1-4; D is undetermined. This CDR3 comprises 16 residues. V was trimmed by 10 bases and J by 4 bases, leaving 22 bases between them. Germline CDR1 reads MNHEY; CDR2 reads SMNVEV (reference sequence). The CDR3 DNA sequence: TGTGCCACCTATACGTCACAGCCTGGCGGTAATGAAAAACTGTTTTTT. This translates into CATYTSQPGGNEKLFF.

This chain uses TRBV25-1 with TRBJ1-2; D gene ambiguous. CDR1 MGHDK and CDR2 SYGVNS come from the germline V gene. Trimming cost V 3 bases and J 8 bases, with 10 bases left between them. This CDR3 region has 12 residues. The CDR3 bases are TGTGCCAGCAGTGAGAATAAGGGAGGCTACACCTTC. Protein: CASSENKGGYTF.

V and J are TRBV9 and TRBJ1-4; 9 nucleotides line up with TRBD1. V shed 2 bases and J 5 bases; nucleotides not matched to a gene: 4. In germline, CDR1 is SGDLS, CDR2 YYNGEE. The CDR3 consists of 15 residues. The CDR3 loop reads CASSVTGTGNEKLFF. DNA of the CDR3: TGTGCCAGCAGCGTTACCGGGACAGGGAATGAAAAACTGTTTTTT.

A remark on this clone: In the same sample, other DNA sequences code for this CDR3. The J gene is TRBJ1-2, the V gene TRBV28; TRBD1 might be the D (5 bases). This CDR3 comprises 15 residues. Germline V gene sequence: CDR1 MDHEN, CDR2 SYDVKM. The V gene lost 7 bases and the J gene lost 1 base, with 16 bases spanning the gap. CDR3 sequence (DNA): TGTGCCAGCACCTCACCGGGGCAGATTAACTATGGCTACACCTTC. It encodes CASTSPGQINYGYTF.

This rearrangement joins TRBV19 to TRBJ1-1; D is possibly TRBD1 (6 bases). Germline V gene sequence: CDR1 LNHDA, CDR2 SQIVND (reference sequence). Trimming stripped 3 bases from V and 1 base from J, with 21 bases between. CDR3 length: 18 residues. DNA for the CDR3: TGTGCCAGTAGTATTTGGCAGGGGCGAGTAGACCCGAACACTGAAGCTTTCTTT. As protein: CASSIWQGRVDPNTEAFF.

This clone is a singleton in its sample. The chain joins TRBV2 to TRBJ1-5; D ambiguous. This CDR3 is built from 12 residues. Trimming took 8 bases from V and 8 from J, leaving 13 bases between them. In germline, CDR1 is SNHLY, CDR2 FYNNEI. CDR3 amino acids: CASGELLEPQHF. Written as DNA, the CDR3 is TGTGCCAGCGGGGAATTGTTGGAGCCCCAGCATTTT.